This T cell receptor beta chain was recovered during a study of cytomegalovirus exposure and HLA in healthy donors. As for this clone: The antigen remains undetermined.

Nominally healthy donors provided the samples, though records likely missed some immune exposures. Primers for the PCR totalled 60 Vbeta and 13 Jbeta. The method was immunoSEQ multiplex PCR; TCRdb's version includes in-frame clones alone and lacks a portion of them. In the table there are approximately 130,000 clones, about 85% of which are singletons. The germline V gene has CDR1 MDHEN and CDR2 SYDVKM. This CDR3 region has 13 residues. V was cut by 6 bases and J by 6 bases, with 12 bases left in between. Whole-study findings and limits: The classifier was said to identify cytomegalovirus status with high specificity and sensitivity.

The chain uses TRBV28 and TRBJ2-1; the D gene is possibly TRBD1 (6 bases). Sequencing was performed on PBMCs. The receptor was isolated from a woman aged 30 to 39 in good health and CMV-seropositive. The CDR3 DNA reads TGTGCCAGCAGGGACAGAAACTCCAATGAGCAGTTCTTC. Amino acid sequence: CASRDRNSNEQFF.